Below, 31 T cell receptor beta chains from the same sample are listed, as sequenced in a study of T cells after posttransplantation cyclophosphamide. Cells defined as naive were viable CD3+CD4+ or CD3+CD8+ and CCR7+CD45RA+CD45RO-CD95-CD27+CD28+. Profiling relied on immunoSEQ multiplex PCR, and the TCRdb table lists in-frame clones only, not all of them. The sample lists roughly 30,000 clones; about 91% were seen once. Sequences were obtained from naive CD4+ T cells sorted from blood. All receptors derive from a man aged 25-45 years in good health and a related stem cell transplant donor.

The chain couples TRBV5-6 to TRBJ2-3; 11 bases line up with TRBD2. Germline-derived CDR1 and CDR2 are SGHDT and YYEEEE. The CDR3 length is 16 residues. V lost 4 bases, J lost 2 bases, and 6 bases stayed unmatched. The CDR3 spells CASSPGLAGATDTQYF. The CDR3 region has the DNA TGTGCCAGCAGCCCTGGACTAGCGGGTGCCACAGATACGCAGTATTTT.

The chain employs TRBV11-2 and TRBJ2-7; the D is unclear. The CDR3 contains 11 residues. Germline V lookup: CDR1 SGHAT, CDR2 FQNNGV. The ends were cut back, 5 bases at V and 1 base at J, with 3 bases in the middle. The CDR3 loop is CASSPSYEQYF. CDR3 DNA: TGTGCCAGCAGCCCATCCTACGAGCAGTACTTC.

This chain joins TRBV6-6 and TRBJ2-1; TRBD1 aligns across 9 bases. V trimming: 2 bases; J trimming: 0 bases; junction bases outside the gene matches: 2. The CDR3 has 16 amino acids. CDR1 MNHNY and CDR2 SVGAGI come from the germline V gene (reference sequence). DNA of the CDR3: TGTGCCAGCAGTTACGGACAGGGGAGCTCCTACAATGAGCAGTTCTTC. It specifies CASSYGQGSSYNEQFF.

The J gene is TRBJ2-2, the V gene TRBV5-6, with 9 bases aligning to TRBD1. Germline CDR1 and CDR2: SGHDT and YYEEEE. The CDR3 contains 16 residues. V gave up 2 bases and J gave up 1 base; unmatched junction bases: 3. The CDR3 loop is CASSFWGQGNTGELFF. CDR3 nucleotide sequence: TGTGCCAGCAGCTTTTGGGGACAGGGGAACACCGGGGAGCTGTTTTTT.

This chain uses TRBV4-2 with TRBJ1-4; TRBD1 aligns across 9 bases. The CDR3 has 15 amino acids. The germline CDR1 and CDR2 sequences are LGHNA and YNFKEQ. Germline trimming cut 0 bases from V and 8 bases from J; bases unmatched to any gene: 4. The CDR3 coding sequence is TGTGCCAGCAGCCAAGACGGGACAGGGAACGAAAAACTGTTTTTT. Protein sequence: CASSQDGTGNEKLFF.

The CDR3: CASSLVQGQGKYF. CDR3 DNA: TGCGCCAGCAGCTTGGTTCAAGGACAGGGAAAATATTTT. This rearrangement joins TRBV5-1 to TRBJ2-3, with 8 nucleotides matching TRBD1. The CDR3 covers 13 residues. Germline V CDR1 and CDR2: SGHRS, YFSETQ. V lost 0 bases and J lost 15; bases outside the gene matches: 9.

The CDR3 nucleotides are TGTGCCAGCAGCTTACCGGGACAGGGGGCTGGAAACACCATATATTTT. Translation: CASSLPGQGAGNTIYF. The chain uses TRBV7-6 and TRBJ1-3, with TRBD1 matching 11 bases. CDR1 is SGHVS, CDR2 FNYEAQ, per germline. This CDR3 has 16 residues. With 2 bases clipped from V and 2 bases from J, the junction kept 2 bases outside the gene matches.

With regard to this clone: The junction departs from the called germline gene at one end, perhaps through a read error. The chain couples TRBV5-1 to TRBJ2-7; 12 nucleotides line up with TRBD1. This CDR3 contains 14 residues. CDR1 and CDR2 from the germline V gene are SGHRS and YFSETQ. In DNA, the CDR3 is TGCGCCAGCAGCTTGTATGCGGGACAGGGGGCCCAGTATTTC. Encoded protein: CASSLYAGQGAQYF.

The genes are TRBV19 and TRBJ1-4; D is ambiguous. Germline values: CDR1 LNHDA, CDR2 SQIVND (reference sequence). This CDR3 comprises 15 residues. V shed 3 bases and J shed 8 bases, with 16 bases lying between them. The CDR3 here is CASSIPGQVSEKLFF. The CDR3 bases are TGTGCCAGTAGTATTCCAGGCCAAGTAAGCGAAAAACTGTTTTTT.

This rearrangement joins TRBV18 to TRBJ2-5; possibly TRBD1 for D (6 bases). There are 17 residues in the CDR3. Trimming removed 1 base from V and 5 bases from J, with 20 bases in between. The germline CDR1 and CDR2 sequences are KGHSH and LQKENI. CDR3 protein: CASSPLYTLGAGETQYF. The CDR3 DNA is TGTGCCAGCTCACCACTCTATACCCTGGGGGCAGGGGAGACCCAGTACTTC.

This clone was recorded only once. V and J are TRBV7-9 and TRBJ2-2, with 15 positions matching TRBD2. The CDR3 runs 19 residues. Germline V gives CDR1 SEHNR, CDR2 FQNEAQ (reference sequence). The ends lost 5 bases at V and 4 bases at J; junction bases unmatched: 11. Here the CDR3 DNA reads TGTGCCAGCAGCCCACGGACTAGCGGGGGGGCTATGGGCACCGGGGAGCTGTTTTTT. Translated: CASSPRTSGGAMGTGELFF.

V usage is TRBV5-8 and J usage is TRBJ2-7; D perhaps matches TRBD1 (6 bases). Germline V lookup: CDR1 SGHTS, CDR2 YDEGEE. The CDR3 runs to 13 residues. V lost 1 base to trimming and J lost 3 bases, with 8 bases between them. The CDR3 sequence: CASSLIQGYEQYF. CDR3 bases: TGTGCCAGCAGCTTGATACAGGGCTACGAGCAGTACTTC.

Regarding this clone: Other DNA sequences within the sample encode an identical CDR3. V gene TRBV6-5 combines with J gene TRBJ1-1; D is perhaps TRBD1 (5 bases). CDR1 and CDR2 (germline): MNHEY, SVGAGI. The V gene lost 7 bases and the J gene lost 4 bases, with 13 bases spanning the gap. The CDR3 sequence is 13 residues long. In nucleotides, the CDR3 is TGTGCCAGCATCCGAAGGGGTGCCACTGAAGCTTTCTTT. It encodes CASIRRGATEAFF.

This clone was counted a single time. The CDR3 coding sequence is TGTGCCAGCAGGGGGACAGGGGGGGACCCTGAAGCTTTCTTT. Amino acid sequence: CASRGTGGDPEAFF. This chain uses TRBV6-5 with TRBJ1-1; 11 bases match TRBD1. Trimming took 6 bases from V and 6 from J; bases not matched to a gene: 6. CDR1 is MNHEY, CDR2 SVGAGI, per germline. The CDR3 is 14 residues long.

The chain is built from TRBV11-2 and TRBJ2-3; maybe TRBD1 (6 bases). The germline V and J ends were trimmed by 5 bases and 0 bases, with 12 bases remaining between them. From germline, CDR1 is SGHAT and CDR2 FQNNGV. The CDR3 spans 15 residues. CDR3 DNA: TGTGCCAGCAGCAGCTCAACAGGGAGCACAGATACGCAGTATTTT. Its translation is CASSSSTGSTDTQYF.

The chain uses TRBV9 and TRBJ2-7; TRBD2 matches at 7 bases. This CDR3 contains 15 residues. V lost 0 bases and J lost 2; bases outside the gene matches: 5. CDR1 and CDR2 from the germline V gene are SGDLS and YYNGEE. The CDR3 protein is CASSVEGAGTYEQYF. Written as DNA, the CDR3 is TGTGCCAGCAGCGTAGAGGGAGCGGGGACCTACGAGCAGTACTTC.

The chain has TRBV5-1 and TRBJ2-3, with D unclear. This CDR3 comprises 13 residues. Germline V gene data show CDR1 as SGHRS and CDR2 as YFSETQ. V gave up 1 base and J gave up 6 bases, with 9 bases separating them. CDR3 bases: TGCGCCAGCAGCTTGACGGGTGGCGATACGCAGTATTTT. It codes for CASSLTGGDTQYF.

The V and J genes are TRBV4-2 and TRBJ2-3; D is perhaps TRBD2 (6 bases). Germline CDR1 reads LGHNA; CDR2 reads YNFKEQ. The CDR3 contains 17 residues. The V end lost 0 bases, the J end lost 1 base, and 14 bases lay between the germline ends. CDR3 region: CASSQERYGGGTDTQYF. CDR3 DNA: TGTGCCAGCAGCCAAGAGCGTTATGGCGGGGGCACAGATACGCAGTATTTT.

The chain couples TRBV6-4 to TRBJ1-6; 8 nucleotides match TRBD1. This CDR3 comprises 15 residues. Per the germline V gene, CDR1 is MRHNA and CDR2 is SNTAGT. The V segment lost 3 bases and the J segment 9 bases; nucleotides outside the gene matches: 7. CDR3 DNA: TGTGCCAGCAGTGAGGCGACAGGGGTTAGTTCACCCCTCCACTTT. Its protein product is CASSEATGVSSPLHF.

This sequence joins TRBV4-1 and TRBJ2-5, with D perhaps matching TRBD2 (7 bases). V lost 2 bases, J lost 4 bases, and 17 bases lay in between. Per the germline V gene, CDR1 is MGHRA and CDR2 is YSYEKL. This CDR3 has 16 residues. CDR3 in amino acids: CASSQNTGGRGETQYF. CDR3 sequence (DNA): TGCGCCAGCAGCCAAAACACCGGGGGGCGGGGAGAGACCCAGTACTTC.

This rearrangement joins TRBV9 to TRBJ1-2; 9 positions match TRBD1. Per germline, CDR1 SGDLS and CDR2 YYNGEE. J gave up 7 bases and V 3 bases, and 10 bases lay outside the gene matches. CDR3 length equals 15 residues. The CDR3 spells CASSDSSGQGSGYTF. CDR3 DNA: TGTGCCAGCAGCGATTCCTCGGGACAGGGATCTGGCTACACCTTC. Based on the CDR3 plus reference TRBV9 and TRBJ1-2, the full variable domain is DSGVTQTPKHLITATGQRVTLRCSPRSGDLSVYWYQQSLDQGLQFLIQYYNGEERAKGNILERFSAQQFPDLHSELNLSSLELGDSALYFCASSDSSGQGSGYTFGSGTRLTVV.

The chain has TRBV19 and TRBJ1-5; a possible D gene is TRBD1 (5 bases). The germline CDR1 and CDR2 sequences are LNHDA and SQIVND (reference sequence). The CDR3 contains 15 residues. V lost 5 bases and J lost 3, with 14 bases in between. The CDR3, as DNA: TGTGCCAGTAGTCCATCAGGGATATTCAATCAGCCCCAGCATTTT. This translates into CASSPSGIFNQPQHF.

The chain couples TRBV25-1 to TRBJ2-5, with TRBD1 matching over 9 bases. V dropped 3 bases and J dropped 4; count of bases not matched to a gene: 6. CDR1 MGHDK and CDR2 SYGVNS come from the germline V gene. The CDR3 is made up of 15 amino acids. DNA of the CDR3: TGTGCCAGCAGTGAGTCCGGGACAGGGAGAGAGACCCAGTACTTC. It yields the protein CASSESGTGRETQYF.

The CDR3 DNA reads as TGTGCCACCAGCAGTGGAGGGACAGGGGGCTACGAGCAGTACTTC. This sequence encodes CATSSGGTGGYEQYF. The chain recombines TRBV15 with TRBJ2-7, with TRBD1 matching over 11 bases. Germline trimming cut 3 bases from V and 3 bases from J; bases unmatched to any gene: 4. CDR3 size: 15 residues. Germline V gives CDR1 LNHNV, CDR2 YYDKDF (reference sequence).

The chain couples TRBV5-1 to TRBJ1-2; tentative D call: TRBD1 (6 bases). The CDR3 runs 14 residues. The V end was cut by 2 bases, the J end by 2 bases, with 10 bases between. Germline values: CDR1 SGHRS, CDR2 YFSETQ. The CDR3, as DNA: TGCGCCAGCAGCTTAACAGGGACGAACTATGGCTACACCTTC. It specifies CASSLTGTNYGYTF.

V and J are TRBV7-3 and TRBJ2-2, with D perhaps matching TRBD2 (5 bases). The ends were cut back, 4 bases at V and 4 bases at J, with 16 bases in the middle. The CDR3 runs 16 residues. The germline V gene encodes CDR1 SGHTA and CDR2 FQGTGA. This CDR3 reads CASSSLRGFGTGELFF. The CDR3 DNA follows: TGTGCCAGCAGCTCCCTTCGGGGATTTGGCACCGGGGAGCTGTTTTTT.

Here the CDR3 DNA reads TGTGCCAGCAGCTTCGCACCCTTTTTCAGGACAAGTTCCTACGAGCAGTACTTC. Translated: CASSFAPFFRTSSYEQYF. The chain recombines TRBV5-8 with TRBJ2-7; tentative D call: TRBD1 (5 bases). Trimming took off 2 bases at V and 1 base at J, with 22 bases between the two ends. CDR3 size: 18 residues. From germline, CDR1 is SGHTS and CDR2 YDEGEE.

The chain combines TRBV9 with TRBJ1-3; 7 bases are shared with TRBD1. In germline, CDR1 is SGDLS, CDR2 YYNGEE. J lost 0 bases, V lost 3 bases, and 6 bases had no gene match. The CDR3 runs to 16 residues. The CDR3 is CASSAGQRISGNTIYF. For the CDR3, the DNA is TGTGCCAGCAGCGCGGGACAGAGGATCTCTGGAAACACCATATATTTT.

The chain employs TRBV7-6 and TRBJ2-2, with TRBD2 as a possible D gene (5 bases). Trimming stripped 8 bases from V and 5 bases from J, with 15 bases between. CDR1 is SGHVS, CDR2 FNYEAQ, per germline. CDR3 length equals 14 residues. CDR3 sequence reads: CASGRLAATGELFF. CDR3 coding DNA: TGTGCCAGCGGTCGTCTAGCCGCAACCGGGGAGCTGTTTTTT.

This chain uses TRBV27 with TRBJ2-1; D possibly corresponds to TRBD2 (6 bases). The V gene's germline CDR1 is MNHEY and CDR2 SMNVEV (reference sequence). This CDR3 has 12 amino acids. V lost 11 bases and J lost 4, with 12 bases in between. The CDR3 spells CASRDLYNEQFF. Written as DNA, the CDR3 is TGTGCCTCCCGGGACTTATACAATGAGCAGTTCTTC.

This chain uses TRBV5-1 with TRBJ2-7, with 7 bases that match TRBD2. With 3 bases clipped from V and 6 bases from J, the junction kept 6 bases outside the gene matches. Germline values: CDR1 SGHRS, CDR2 YFSETQ. This CDR3 region has 13 residues. Here the CDR3 DNA reads TGCGCCAGCAGCTCGGGAGGATACTGCGAGCAGTACTTC. Its translation is CASSSGGYCEQYF.